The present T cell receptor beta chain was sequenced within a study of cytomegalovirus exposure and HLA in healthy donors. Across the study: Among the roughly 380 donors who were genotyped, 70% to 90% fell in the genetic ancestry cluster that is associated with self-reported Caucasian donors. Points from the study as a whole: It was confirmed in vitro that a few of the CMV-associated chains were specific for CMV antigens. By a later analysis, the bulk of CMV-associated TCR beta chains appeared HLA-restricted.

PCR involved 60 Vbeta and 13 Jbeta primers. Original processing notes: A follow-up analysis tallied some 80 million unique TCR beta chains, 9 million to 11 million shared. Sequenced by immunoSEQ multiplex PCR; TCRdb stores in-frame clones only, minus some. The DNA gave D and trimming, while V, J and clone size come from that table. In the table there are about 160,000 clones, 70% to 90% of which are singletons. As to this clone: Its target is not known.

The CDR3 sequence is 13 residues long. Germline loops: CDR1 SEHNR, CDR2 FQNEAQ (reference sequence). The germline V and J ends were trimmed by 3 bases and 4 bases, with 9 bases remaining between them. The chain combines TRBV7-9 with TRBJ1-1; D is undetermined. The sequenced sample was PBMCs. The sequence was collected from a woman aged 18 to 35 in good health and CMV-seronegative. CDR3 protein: CASSFLAGTEAFF. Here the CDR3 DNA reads TGTGCCAGCAGCTTTTTAGCTGGCACTGAAGCTTTCTTT. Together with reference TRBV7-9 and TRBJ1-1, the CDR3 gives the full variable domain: DTGVSQNPRHKITKRGQNVTFRCDPISEHNRLYWYRQTLGQGPEFLTYFQNEAQLEKSRLLSDRFSAERPKGSFSTLEIQRTEQGDSAMYLCASSFLAGTEAFFGQGTRLTVV.